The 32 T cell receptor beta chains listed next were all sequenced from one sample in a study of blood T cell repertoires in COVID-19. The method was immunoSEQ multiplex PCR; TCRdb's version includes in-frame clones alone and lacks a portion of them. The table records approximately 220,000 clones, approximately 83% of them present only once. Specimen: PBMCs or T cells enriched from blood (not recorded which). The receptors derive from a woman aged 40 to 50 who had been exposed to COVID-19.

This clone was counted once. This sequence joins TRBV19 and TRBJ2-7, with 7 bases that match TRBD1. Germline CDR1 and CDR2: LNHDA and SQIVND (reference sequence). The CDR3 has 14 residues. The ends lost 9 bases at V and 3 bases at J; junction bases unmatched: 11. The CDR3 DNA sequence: TGTGCCAGCAGGGGGACAGCTTACAACTACGAGCAGTACTTC. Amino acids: CASRGTAYNYEQYF.

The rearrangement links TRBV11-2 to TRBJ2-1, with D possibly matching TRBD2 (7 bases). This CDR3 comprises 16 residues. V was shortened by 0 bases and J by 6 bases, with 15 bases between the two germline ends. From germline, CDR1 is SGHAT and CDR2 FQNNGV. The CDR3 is CASSLDRRGLGNEQFF. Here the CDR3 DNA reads TGTGCCAGCAGCTTAGATAGGCGGGGGCTCGGCAATGAGCAGTTCTTC.

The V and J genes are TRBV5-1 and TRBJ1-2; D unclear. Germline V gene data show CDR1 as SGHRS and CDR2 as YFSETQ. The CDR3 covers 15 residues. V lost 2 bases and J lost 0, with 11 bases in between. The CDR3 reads CASSFATAANYGYTF. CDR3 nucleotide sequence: TGCGCCAGCAGCTTTGCAACCGCAGCTAACTATGGCTACACCTTC.

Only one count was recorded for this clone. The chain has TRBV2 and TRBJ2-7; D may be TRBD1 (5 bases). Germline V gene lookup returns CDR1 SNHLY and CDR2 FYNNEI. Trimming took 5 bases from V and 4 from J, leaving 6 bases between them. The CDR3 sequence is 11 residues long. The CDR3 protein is CASSQGYEQYF. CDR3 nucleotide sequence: TGTGCCAGCAGTCAGGGTTACGAGCAGTACTTC.

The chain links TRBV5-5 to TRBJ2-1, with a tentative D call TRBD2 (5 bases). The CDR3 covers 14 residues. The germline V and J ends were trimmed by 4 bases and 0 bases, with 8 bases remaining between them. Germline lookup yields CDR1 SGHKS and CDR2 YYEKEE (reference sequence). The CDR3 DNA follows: TGTGCCAGCAGCCCGGGGAGCTCCTACAATGAGCAGTTCTTC. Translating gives CASSPGSSYNEQFF.

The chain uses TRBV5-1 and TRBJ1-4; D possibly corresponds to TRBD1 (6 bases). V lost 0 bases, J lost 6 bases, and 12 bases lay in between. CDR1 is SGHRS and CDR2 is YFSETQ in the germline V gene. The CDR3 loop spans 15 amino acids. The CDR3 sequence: CASSLGTARDEKLFF. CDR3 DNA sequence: TGCGCCAGCAGCTTGGGGACAGCCAGAGATGAAAAACTGTTTTTT.

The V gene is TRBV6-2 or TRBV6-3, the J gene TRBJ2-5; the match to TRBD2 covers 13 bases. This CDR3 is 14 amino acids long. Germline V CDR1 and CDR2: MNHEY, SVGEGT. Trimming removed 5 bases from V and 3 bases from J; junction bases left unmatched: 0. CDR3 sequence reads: CASSGLAGEETQYF. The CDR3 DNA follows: TGTGCCAGCAGTGGACTAGCGGGGGAAGAGACCCAGTACTTC.

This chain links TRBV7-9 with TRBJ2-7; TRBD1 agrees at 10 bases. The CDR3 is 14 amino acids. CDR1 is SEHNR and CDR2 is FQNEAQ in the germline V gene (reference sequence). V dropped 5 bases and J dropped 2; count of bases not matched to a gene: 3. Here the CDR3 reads CASSPGTGAYEQYF. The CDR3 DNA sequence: TGTGCCAGCAGCCCCGGGACAGGGGCCTACGAGCAGTACTTC.

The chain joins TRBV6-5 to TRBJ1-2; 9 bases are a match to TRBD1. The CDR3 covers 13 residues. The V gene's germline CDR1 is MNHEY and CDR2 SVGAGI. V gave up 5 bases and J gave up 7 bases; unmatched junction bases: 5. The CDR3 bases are TGTGCCAGCAGTAAGGGACAGGGACTTGGCTACACCTTC. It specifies CASSKGQGLGYTF.

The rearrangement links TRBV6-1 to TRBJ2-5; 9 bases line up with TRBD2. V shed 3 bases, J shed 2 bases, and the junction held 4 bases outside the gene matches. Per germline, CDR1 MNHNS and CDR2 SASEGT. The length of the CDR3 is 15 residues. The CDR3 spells CASSERLAGQETQYF. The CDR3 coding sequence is TGTGCCAGCAGTGAGAGGCTAGCGGGACAAGAGACCCAGTACTTC.

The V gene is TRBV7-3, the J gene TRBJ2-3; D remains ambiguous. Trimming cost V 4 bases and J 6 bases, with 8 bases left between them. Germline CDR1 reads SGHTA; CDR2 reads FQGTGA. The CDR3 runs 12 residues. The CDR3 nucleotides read TGTGCCAGCAGCTCGTACGGGGATACGCAGTATTTT. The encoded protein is CASSSYGDTQYF.

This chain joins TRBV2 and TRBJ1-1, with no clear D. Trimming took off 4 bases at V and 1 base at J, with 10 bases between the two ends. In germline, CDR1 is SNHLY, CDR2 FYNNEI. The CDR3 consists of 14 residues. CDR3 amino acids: CASSAAATNTEAFF. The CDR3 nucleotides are TGTGCCAGCAGTGCGGCGGCAACGAACACTGAAGCTTTCTTT.

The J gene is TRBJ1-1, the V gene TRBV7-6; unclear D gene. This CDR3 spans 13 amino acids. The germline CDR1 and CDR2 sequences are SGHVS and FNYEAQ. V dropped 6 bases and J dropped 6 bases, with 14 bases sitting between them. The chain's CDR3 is CASRFNNLAEAFF. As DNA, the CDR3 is TGTGCCAGCAGATTTAACAATCTCGCTGAAGCTTTCTTT.

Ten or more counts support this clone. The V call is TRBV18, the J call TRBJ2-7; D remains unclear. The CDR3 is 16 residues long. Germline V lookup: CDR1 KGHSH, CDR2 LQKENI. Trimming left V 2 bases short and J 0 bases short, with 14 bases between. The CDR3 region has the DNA TGTGCCAGCTCACCAAATTCCGACCGGAGCTCCTACGAGCAGTACTTC. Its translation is CASSPNSDRSSYEQYF.

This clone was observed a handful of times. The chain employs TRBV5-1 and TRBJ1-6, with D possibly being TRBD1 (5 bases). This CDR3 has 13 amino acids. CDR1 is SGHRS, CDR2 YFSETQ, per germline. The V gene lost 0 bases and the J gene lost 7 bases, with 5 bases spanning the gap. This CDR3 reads CASSLAGNSPLHF. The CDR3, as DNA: TGCGCCAGCAGCTTGGCAGGGAATTCACCCCTCCACTTT.

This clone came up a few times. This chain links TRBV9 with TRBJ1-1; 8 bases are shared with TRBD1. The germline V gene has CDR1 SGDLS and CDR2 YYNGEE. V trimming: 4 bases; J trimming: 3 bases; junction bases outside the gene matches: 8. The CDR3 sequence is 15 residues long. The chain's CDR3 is CASSPETGAYTEAFF. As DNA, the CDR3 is TGTGCCAGCAGCCCGGAGACAGGGGCTTACACTGAAGCTTTCTTT.

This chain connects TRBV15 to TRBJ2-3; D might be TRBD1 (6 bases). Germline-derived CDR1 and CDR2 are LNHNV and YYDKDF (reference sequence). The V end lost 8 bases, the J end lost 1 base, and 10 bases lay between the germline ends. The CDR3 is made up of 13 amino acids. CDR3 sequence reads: CATQKGGTDTQYF. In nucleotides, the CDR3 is TGTGCCACCCAGAAGGGGGGCACAGATACGCAGTATTTT.

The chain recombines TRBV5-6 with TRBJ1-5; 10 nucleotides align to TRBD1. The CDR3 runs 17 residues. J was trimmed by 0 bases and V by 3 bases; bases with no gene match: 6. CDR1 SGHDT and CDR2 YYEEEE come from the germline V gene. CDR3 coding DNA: TGTGCCAGCAGCTGGGGACAGGGGAGGGATAGCAATCAGCCCCAGCATTTT. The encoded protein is CASSWGQGRDSNQPQHF.

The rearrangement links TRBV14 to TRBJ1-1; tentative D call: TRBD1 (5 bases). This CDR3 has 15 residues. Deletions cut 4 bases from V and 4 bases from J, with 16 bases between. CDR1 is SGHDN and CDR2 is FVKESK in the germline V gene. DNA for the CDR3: TGTGCCAGCAGCCTCCCGGTGGGGGGGAGCACTGAAGCTTTCTTT. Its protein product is CASSLPVGGSTEAFF. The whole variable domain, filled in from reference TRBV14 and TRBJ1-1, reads EAGVTQFPSHSVIEKGQTVTLRCDPISGHDNLYWYRRVMGKEIKFLLHFVKESKQDESGMPNNRFLAERTGGTYSTLKVQPAELEDSGVYFCASSLPVGGSTEAFFGQGTRLTVV.

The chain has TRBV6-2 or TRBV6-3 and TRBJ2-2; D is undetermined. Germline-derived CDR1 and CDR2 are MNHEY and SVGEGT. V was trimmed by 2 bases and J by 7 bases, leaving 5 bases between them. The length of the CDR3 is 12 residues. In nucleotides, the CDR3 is TGTGCCAGCAGTTACCCTAACGGGGAGCTGTTTTTT. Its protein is CASSYPNGELFF.

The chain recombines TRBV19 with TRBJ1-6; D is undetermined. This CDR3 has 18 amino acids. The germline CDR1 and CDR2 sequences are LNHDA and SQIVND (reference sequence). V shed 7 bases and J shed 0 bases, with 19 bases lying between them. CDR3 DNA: TGTGCCAGTAACCCGGAGAGGGAAAGGAGCTCCTATAATTCACCCCTCCACTTT. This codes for CASNPERERSSYNSPLHF.

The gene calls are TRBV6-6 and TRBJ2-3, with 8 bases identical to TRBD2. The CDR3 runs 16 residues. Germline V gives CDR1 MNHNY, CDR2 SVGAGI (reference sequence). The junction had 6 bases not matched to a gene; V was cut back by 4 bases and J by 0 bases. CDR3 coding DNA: TGTGCCAGCAGTTTAAGATTAGCGGGGAGCACAGATACGCAGTATTTT. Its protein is CASSLRLAGSTDTQYF.

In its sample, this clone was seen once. DNA for the CDR3: TGTGCCAGCAGCCTAACGGGGGTTAGGCAGCCCCAGCATTTT. Amino acid sequence: CASSLTGVRQPQHF. This chain uses TRBV7-8 with TRBJ1-5, with D possibly TRBD1 on 5 matching bases. Germline CDR1 reads SGHVS; CDR2 reads FQNEAQ. Trimming removed 5 bases from V and 7 bases from J, with 15 bases in between. The CDR3 consists of 14 residues.

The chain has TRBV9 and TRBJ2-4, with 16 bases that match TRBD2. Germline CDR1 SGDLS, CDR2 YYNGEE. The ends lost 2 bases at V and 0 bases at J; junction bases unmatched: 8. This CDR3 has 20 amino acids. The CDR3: CASSVDLGLAGGLAKNIQYF. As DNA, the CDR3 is TGTGCCAGCAGCGTCGACTTGGGACTAGCGGGGGGGCTAGCCAAAAACATTCAGTACTTC. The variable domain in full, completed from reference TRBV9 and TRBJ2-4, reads DSGVTQTPKHLITATGQRVTLRCSPRSGDLSVYWYQQSLDQGLQFLIQYYNGEERAKGNILERFSAQQFPDLHSELNLSSLELGDSALYFCASSVDLGLAGGLAKNIQYFGAGTRLSVL.

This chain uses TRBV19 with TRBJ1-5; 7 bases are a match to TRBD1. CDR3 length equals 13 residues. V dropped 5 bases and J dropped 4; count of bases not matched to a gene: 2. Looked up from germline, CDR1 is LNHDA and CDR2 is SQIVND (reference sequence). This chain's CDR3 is CASSDRVNQPQHF. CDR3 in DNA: TGTGCCAGTAGTGACAGGGTGAATCAGCCCCAGCATTTT.

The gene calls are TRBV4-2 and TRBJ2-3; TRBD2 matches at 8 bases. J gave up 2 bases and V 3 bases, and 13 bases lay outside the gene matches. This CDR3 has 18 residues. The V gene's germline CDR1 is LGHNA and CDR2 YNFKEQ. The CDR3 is CASSHEGAGEGDTDTQYF. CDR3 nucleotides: TGTGCCAGCAGCCATGAGGGAGCGGGGGAAGGAGACACAGATACGCAGTATTTT.

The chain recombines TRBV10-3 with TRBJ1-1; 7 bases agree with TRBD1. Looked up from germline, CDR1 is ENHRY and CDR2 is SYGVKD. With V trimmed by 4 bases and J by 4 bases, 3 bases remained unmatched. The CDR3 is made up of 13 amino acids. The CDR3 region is CAISVTGSTEAFF. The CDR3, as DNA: TGTGCCATCAGTGTGACAGGGAGCACTGAAGCTTTCTTT.

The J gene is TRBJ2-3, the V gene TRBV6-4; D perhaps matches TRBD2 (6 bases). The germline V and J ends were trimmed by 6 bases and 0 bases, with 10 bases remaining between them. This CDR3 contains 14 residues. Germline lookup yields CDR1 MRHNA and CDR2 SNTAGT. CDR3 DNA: TGTGCCAGCAGCACGGGGGTGAGCACAGATACGCAGTATTTT. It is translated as CASSTGVSTDTQYF.

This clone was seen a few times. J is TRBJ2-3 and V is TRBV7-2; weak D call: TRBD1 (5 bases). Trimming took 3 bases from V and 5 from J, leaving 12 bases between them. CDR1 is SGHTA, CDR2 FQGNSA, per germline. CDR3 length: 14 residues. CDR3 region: CASSFGRVGDTQYF. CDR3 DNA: TGTGCCAGCAGCTTTGGCAGGGTAGGAGATACGCAGTATTTT.

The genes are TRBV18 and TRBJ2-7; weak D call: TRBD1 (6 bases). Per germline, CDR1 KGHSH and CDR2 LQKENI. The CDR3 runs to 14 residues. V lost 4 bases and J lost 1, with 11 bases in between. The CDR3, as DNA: TGTGCCAGCTCACTGGGGGACATTTCCTACGAGCAGTACTTC. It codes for CASSLGDISYEQYF.

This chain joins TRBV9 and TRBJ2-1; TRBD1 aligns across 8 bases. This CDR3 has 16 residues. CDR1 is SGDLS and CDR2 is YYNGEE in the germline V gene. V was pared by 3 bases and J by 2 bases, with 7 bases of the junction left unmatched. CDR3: CASSARTGRTYNEQFF. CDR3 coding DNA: TGTGCCAGCAGCGCCCGGACAGGGAGAACCTACAATGAGCAGTTCTTC.

The CDR3 loop reads CASSERTSGTDTQYF. Written as DNA, the CDR3 is TGCGCCAGCAGTGAGAGGACTAGCGGCACAGATACGCAGTATTTT. The chain couples TRBV10-1 to TRBJ2-3; 9 bases map to TRBD2. Germline values: CDR1 WNHNN, CDR2 SYGVQD (reference sequence). CDR3 size: 15 residues. The trim removed 2 bases at V and 1 base at J, leaving 1 base unmatched.